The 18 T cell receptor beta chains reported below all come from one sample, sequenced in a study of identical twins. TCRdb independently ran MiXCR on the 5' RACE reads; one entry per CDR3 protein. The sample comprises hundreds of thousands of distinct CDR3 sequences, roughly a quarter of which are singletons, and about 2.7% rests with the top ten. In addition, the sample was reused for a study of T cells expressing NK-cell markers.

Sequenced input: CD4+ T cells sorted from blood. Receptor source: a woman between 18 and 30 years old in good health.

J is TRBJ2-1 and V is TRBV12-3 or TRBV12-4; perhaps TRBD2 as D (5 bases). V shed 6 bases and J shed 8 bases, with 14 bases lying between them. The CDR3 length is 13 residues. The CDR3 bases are TGTGCCAGCAGATTATCCCCTAGCTATGAGCAGTTCTTC. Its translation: CASRLSPSYEQFF.

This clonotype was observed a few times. The CDR3 loop is CASSPRDTRGNIQYF. CDR3 sequence (DNA): TGTGCCAGCAGCCCCCGGGACACTCGGGGAAACATTCAGTACTTC. This chain links TRBV12-3 or TRBV12-4 with TRBJ2-4, with a tentative D call TRBD1 (6 bases). There are 15 residues in the CDR3. V dropped 6 bases and J dropped 6 bases, with 18 bases sitting between them.

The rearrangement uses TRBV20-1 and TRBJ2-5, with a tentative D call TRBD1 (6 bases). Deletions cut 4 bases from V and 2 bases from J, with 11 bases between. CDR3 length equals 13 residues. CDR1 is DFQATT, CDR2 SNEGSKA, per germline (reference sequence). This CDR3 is CSANQGLQETQYF. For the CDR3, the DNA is TGCAGTGCTAATCAGGGGCTGCAAGAGACCCAGTACTTC.

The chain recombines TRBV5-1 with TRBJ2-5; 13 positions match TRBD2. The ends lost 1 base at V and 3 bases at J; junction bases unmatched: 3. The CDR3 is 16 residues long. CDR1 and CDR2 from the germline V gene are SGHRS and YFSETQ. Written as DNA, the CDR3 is TGCGCCAGCAGCTTGATACTAGCGGGGGGGGAAGAGACCCAGTACTTC. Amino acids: CASSLILAGGEETQYF.

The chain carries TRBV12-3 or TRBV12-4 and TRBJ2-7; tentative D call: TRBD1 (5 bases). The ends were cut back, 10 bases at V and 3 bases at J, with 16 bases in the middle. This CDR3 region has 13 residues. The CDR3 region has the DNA TGTGCCATCGGCCAGGGCGAACTCTACGAGCAGTACTTC. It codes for CAIGQGELYEQYF.

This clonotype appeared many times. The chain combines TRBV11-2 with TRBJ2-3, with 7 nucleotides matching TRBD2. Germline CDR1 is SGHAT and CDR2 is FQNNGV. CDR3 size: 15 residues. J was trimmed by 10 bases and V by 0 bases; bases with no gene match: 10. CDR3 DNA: TGTGCCAGCAGCTTAGAACCCGGACTAGATTCGGCGCAGTATTTT. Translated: CASSLEPGLDSAQYF.

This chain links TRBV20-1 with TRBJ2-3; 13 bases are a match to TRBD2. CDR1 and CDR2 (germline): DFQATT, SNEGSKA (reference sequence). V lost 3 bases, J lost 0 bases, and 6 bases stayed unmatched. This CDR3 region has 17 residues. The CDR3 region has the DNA TGCAGTGCTAGCGGACTAGCGGGAGTGGGGAGCACAGATACGCAGTATTTT. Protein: CSASGLAGVGSTDTQYF.

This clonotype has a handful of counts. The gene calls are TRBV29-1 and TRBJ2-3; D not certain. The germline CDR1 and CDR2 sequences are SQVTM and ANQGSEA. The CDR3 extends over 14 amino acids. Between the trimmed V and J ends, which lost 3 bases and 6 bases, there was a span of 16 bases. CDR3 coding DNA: TGCAGCGTTGACCGGGTGGGTGTGAGGGATACGCAGTATTTT. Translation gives CSVDRVGVRDTQYF.

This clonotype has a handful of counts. The DNA for the CDR3 is TGTGCCAGCAGCTTGGGGCAGGCCACTGAAGCTTTCTTT. This gives the protein CASSLGQATEAFF. The chain recombines TRBV5-6 with TRBJ1-1; D is unresolved. The germline V gene has CDR1 SGHDT and CDR2 YYEEEE. CDR3 length: 13 amino acids. The V end lost 0 bases, the J end lost 4 bases, and 7 bases lay between the germline ends.

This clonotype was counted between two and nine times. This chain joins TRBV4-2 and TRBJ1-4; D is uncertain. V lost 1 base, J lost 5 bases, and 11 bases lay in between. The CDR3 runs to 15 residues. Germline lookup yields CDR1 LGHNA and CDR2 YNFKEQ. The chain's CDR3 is CASSQGAGANEKLFF. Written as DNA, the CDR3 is TGTGCCAGCAGCCAAGGGGCAGGAGCGAATGAAAAACTGTTTTTT.

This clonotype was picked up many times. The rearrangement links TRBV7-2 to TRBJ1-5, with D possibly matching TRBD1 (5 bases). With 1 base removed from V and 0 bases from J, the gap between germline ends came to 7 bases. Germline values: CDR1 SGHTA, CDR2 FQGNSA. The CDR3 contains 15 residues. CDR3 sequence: CASSLEGRSNQPQHF. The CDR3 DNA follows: TGTGCCAGCAGCTTAGAGGGGCGTAGCAATCAGCCCCAGCATTTT.

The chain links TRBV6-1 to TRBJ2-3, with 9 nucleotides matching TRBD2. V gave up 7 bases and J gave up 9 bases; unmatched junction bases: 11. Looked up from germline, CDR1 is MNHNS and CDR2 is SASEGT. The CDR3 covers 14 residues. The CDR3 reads CASIPRGGGGTQYF. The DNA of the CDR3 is TGTGCCAGCATCCCGCGGGGGGGTGGCGGGACGCAGTATTTT.

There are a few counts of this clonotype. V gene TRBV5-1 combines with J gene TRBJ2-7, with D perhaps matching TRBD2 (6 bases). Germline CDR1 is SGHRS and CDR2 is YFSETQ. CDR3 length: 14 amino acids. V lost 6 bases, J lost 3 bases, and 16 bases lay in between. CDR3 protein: CASKPAGGSYEQYF. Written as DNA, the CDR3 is TGCGCCAGCAAACCAGCGGGTGGGAGCTACGAGCAGTACTTC. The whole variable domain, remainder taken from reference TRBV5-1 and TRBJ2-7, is KAGVTQTPRYLIKTRGQQVTLSCSPISGHRSVSWYQQTPGQGLQFLFEYFSETQRNKGNFPGRFSGRQFSNSRSEMNVSTLELGDSALYLCASKPAGGSYEQYFGPGTRLTVT.

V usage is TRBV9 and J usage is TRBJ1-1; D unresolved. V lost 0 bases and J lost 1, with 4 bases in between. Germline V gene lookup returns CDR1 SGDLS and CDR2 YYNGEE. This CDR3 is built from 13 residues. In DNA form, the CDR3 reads TGTGCCAGCAGCGTAGTGACGAACACTGAAGCTTTCTTT. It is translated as CASSVVTNTEAFF.

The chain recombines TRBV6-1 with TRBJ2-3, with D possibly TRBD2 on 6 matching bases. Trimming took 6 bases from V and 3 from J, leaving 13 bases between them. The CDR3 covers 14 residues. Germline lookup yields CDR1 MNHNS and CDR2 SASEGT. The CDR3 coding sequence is TGTGCCAGCAGCCTCGGACTACCTACAGATACGCAGTATTTT. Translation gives CASSLGLPTDTQYF.

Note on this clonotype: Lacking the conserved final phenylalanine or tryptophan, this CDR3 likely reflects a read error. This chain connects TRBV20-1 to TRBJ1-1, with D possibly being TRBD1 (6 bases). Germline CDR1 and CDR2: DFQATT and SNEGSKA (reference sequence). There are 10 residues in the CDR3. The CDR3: CMPGDTEAFL. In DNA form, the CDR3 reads TGCATGCCAGGGGACACTGAAGCTTTCCTT.

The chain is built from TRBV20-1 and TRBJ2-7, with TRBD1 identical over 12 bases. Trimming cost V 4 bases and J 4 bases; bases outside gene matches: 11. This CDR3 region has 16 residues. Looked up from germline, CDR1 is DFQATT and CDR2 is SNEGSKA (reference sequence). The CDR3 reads CSANWGPGQGAYEQYF. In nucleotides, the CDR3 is TGCAGTGCTAACTGGGGCCCGGGACAGGGGGCTTACGAGCAGTACTTC.

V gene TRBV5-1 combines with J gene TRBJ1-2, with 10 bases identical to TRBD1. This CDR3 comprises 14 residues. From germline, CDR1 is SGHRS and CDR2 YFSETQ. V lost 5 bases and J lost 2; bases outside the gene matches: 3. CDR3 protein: CASRSGQGNYGYTF. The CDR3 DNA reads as TGCGCCAGCAGGTCGGGACAGGGGAACTATGGCTACACCTTC.